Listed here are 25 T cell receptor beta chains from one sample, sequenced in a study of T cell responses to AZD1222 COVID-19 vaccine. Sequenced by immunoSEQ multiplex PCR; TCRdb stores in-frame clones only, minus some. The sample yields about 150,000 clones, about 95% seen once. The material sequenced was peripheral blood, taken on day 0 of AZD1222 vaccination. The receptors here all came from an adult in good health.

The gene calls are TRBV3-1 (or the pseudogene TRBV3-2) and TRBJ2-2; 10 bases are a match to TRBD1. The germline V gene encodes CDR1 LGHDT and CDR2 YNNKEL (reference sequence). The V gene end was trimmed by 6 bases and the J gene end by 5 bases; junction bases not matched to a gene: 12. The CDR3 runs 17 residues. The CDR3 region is CASSRERQGAGTGELFF. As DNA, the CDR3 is TGTGCCAGCAGTAGGGAGAGACAGGGGGCGGGGACCGGGGAGCTGTTTTTT.

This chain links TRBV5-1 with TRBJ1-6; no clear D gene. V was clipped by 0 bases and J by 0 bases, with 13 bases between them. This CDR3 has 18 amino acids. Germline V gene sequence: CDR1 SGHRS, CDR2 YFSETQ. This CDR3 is CASSLVSGIISYNSPLHF. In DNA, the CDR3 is TGCGCCAGCAGCTTGGTGTCCGGGATCATCTCCTATAATTCACCCCTCCACTTT.

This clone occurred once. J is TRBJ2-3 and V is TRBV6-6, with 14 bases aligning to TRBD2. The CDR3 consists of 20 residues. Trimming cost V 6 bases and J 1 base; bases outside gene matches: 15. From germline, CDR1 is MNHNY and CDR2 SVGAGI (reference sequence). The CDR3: CASSDGLAGGGRFRTDTQYF. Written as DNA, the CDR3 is TGTGCCAGCAGCGACGGACTAGCGGGAGGAGGAAGGTTCCGCACAGATACGCAGTATTTT.

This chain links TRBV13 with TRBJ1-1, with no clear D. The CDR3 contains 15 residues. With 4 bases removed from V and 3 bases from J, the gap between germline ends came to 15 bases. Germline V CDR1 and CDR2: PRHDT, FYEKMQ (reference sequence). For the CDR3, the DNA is TGTGCCAGCAGCTCCCGAACACCAGATCACACTGAAGCTTTCTTT. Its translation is CASSSRTPDHTEAFF. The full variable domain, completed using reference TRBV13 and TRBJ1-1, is AAGVIQSPRHLIKEKRETATLKCYPIPRHDTVYWYQQGPGQDPQFLISFYEKMQSDKGSIPDRFSAQQFSDYHSELNMSSLELGDSALYFCASSSRTPDHTEAFFGQGTRLTVV.

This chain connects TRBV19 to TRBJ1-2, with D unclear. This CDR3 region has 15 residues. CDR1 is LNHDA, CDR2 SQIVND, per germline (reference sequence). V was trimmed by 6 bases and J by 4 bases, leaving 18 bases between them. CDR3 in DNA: TGTGCCAGTAGCCTCTACCAGGCCTCTCGCTATGGCTACACCTTC. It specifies CASSLYQASRYGYTF.

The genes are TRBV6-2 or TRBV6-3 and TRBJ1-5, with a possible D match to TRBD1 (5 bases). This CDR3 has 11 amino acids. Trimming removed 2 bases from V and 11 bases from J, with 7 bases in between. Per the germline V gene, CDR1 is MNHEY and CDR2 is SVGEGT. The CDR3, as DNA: TGTGCCAGCAGTTACCCAGGGACCCAGCATTTT. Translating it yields CASSYPGTQHF.

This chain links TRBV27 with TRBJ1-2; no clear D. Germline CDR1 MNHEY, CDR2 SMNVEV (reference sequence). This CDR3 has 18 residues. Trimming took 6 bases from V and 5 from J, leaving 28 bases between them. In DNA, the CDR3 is TGTGCCAGCAGGCAAATAACGTTGTCGCGAAGGTCGTGGTATGGCTACACCTTC. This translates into CASRQITLSRRSWYGYTF.

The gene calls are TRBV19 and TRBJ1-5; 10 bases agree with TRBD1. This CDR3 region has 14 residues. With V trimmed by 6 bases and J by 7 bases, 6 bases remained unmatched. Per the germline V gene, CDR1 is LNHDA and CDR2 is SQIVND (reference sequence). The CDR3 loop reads CASSRQGAGQPQHF. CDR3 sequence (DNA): TGTGCCAGTAGCAGACAGGGGGCGGGCCAGCCCCAGCATTTT.

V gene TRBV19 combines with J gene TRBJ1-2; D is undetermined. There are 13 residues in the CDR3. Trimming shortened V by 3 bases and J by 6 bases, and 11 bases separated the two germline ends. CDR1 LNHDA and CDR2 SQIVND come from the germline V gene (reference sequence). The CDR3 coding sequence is TGTGCCAGTAGTATTAGGGAAAGCCATGGCTACACCTTC. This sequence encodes CASSIRESHGYTF.

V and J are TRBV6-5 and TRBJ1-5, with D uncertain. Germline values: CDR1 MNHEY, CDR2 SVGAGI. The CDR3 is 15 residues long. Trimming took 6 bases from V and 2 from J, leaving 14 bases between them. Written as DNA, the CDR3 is TGTGCCAGCAGCCCGGGCACTGCGCGCAATCAGCCCCAGCATTTT. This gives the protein CASSPGTARNQPQHF.

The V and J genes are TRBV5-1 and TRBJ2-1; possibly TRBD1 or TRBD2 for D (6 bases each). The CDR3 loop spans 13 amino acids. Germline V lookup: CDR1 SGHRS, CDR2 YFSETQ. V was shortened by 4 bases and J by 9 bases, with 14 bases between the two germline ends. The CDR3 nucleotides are TGCGCCAGCAGCCCGGGGGCTAAGGGTGAGCAGTTCTTC. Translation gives CASSPGAKGEQFF.

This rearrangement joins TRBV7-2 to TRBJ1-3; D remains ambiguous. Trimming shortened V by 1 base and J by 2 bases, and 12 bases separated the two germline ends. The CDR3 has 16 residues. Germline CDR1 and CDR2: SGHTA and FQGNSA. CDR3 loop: CASSLGRGSTGNTIYF. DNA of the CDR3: TGTGCCAGCAGCTTAGGGCGGGGATCGACTGGAAACACCATATATTTT.

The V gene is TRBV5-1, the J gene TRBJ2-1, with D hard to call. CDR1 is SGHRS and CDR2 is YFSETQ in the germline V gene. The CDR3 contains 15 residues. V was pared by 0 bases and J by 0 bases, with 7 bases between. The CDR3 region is CASSLEQYSYNEQFF. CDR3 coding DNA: TGCGCCAGCAGCTTGGAACAGTACTCCTACAATGAGCAGTTCTTC.

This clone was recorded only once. Here the CDR3 reads CASSLRGTDLYGYTF. The CDR3, as DNA: TGTGCCAGCAGCTTAAGGGGGACAGACCTCTATGGCTACACCTTC. This rearrangement joins TRBV13 to TRBJ1-2; 7 nucleotides line up with TRBD1. With 2 bases clipped from V and 4 bases from J, the junction kept 7 bases outside the gene matches. The CDR3 has 15 amino acids. Germline values: CDR1 PRHDT, CDR2 FYEKMQ (reference sequence).

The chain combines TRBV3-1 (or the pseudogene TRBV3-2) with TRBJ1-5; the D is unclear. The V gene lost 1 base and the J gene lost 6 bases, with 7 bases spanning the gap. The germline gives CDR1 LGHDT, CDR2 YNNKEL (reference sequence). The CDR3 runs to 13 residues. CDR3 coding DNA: TGTGCCAGCAGCCAAGGGATAAGTCAGCCCCAGCATTTT. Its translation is CASSQGISQPQHF.

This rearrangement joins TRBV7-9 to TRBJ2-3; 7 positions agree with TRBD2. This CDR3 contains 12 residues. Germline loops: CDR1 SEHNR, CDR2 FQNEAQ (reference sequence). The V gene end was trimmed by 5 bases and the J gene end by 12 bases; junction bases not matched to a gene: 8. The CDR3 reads CASSPGGGSQYF. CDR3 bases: TGTGCCAGCAGCCCGGGCGGGGGAAGTCAGTATTTT. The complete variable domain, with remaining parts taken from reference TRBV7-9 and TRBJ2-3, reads DTGVSQNPRHKITKRGQNVTFRCDPISEHNRLYWYRQTLGQGPEFLTYFQNEAQLEKSRLLSDRFSAERPKGSFSTLEIQRTEQGDSAMYLCASSPGGGSQYFGPGTRLTVL.

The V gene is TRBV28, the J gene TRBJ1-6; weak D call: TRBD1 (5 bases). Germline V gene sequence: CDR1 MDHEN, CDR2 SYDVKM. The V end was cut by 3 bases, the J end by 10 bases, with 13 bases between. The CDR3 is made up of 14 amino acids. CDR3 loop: CASSFRQFYSPLHF. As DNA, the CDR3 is TGTGCCAGCAGTTTCCGACAGTTTTACTCACCCCTCCACTTT.

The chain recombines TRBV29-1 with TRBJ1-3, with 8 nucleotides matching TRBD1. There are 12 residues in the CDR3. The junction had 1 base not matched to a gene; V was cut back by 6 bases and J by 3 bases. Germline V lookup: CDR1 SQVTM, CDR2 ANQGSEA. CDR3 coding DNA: TGCAGCGTGGGACAGGATGGAAACACCATATATTTT. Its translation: CSVGQDGNTIYF.

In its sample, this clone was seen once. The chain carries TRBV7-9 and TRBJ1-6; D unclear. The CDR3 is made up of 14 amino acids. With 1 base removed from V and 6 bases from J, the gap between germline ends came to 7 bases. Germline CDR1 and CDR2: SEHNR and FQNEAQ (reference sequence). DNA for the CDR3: TGTGCCAGCAGCTTAGTCCTGTCTAATTCACCCCTCCACTTT. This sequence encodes CASSLVLSNSPLHF.

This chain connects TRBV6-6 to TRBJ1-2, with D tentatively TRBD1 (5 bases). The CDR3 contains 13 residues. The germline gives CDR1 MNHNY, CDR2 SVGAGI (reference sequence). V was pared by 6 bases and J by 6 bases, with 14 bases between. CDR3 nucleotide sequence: TGTGCCAGCAGAACGCCCGGGGGGAATGGCTACACCTTC. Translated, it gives CASRTPGGNGYTF.

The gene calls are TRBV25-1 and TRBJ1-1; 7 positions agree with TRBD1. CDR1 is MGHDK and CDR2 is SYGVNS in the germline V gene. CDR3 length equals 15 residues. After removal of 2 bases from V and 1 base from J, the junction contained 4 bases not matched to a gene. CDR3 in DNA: TGTGCCAGCAGTGAACCGGGACAGAAGAACACTGAAGCTTTCTTT. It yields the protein CASSEPGQKNTEAFF.

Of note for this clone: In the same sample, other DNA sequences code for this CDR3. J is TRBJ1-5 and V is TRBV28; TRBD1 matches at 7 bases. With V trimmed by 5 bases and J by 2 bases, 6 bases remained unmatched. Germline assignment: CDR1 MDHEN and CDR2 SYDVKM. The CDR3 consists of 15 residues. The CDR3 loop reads CASSPQGLGNQPQHF. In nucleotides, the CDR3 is TGTGCCAGCAGTCCACAGGGGCTTGGCAATCAGCCCCAGCATTTT.

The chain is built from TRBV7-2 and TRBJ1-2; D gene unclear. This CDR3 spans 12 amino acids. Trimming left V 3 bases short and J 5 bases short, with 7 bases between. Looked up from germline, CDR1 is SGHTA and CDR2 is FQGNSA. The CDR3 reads CASSFGFYGYTF. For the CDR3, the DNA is TGTGCCAGCAGCTTTGGATTTTATGGCTACACCTTC.

CDR3 region: CASSIGGGRGNTEAFF. CDR3 DNA: TGTGCCAGTAGTATAGGGGGAGGAAGGGGGAACACTGAAGCTTTCTTT. V and J are TRBV19 and TRBJ1-1, with a weak D call TRBD1 (5 bases). Germline values: CDR1 LNHDA, CDR2 SQIVND (reference sequence). Trimming took off 1 base at V and 1 base at J, with 13 bases between the two ends. This CDR3 is 16 amino acids long.

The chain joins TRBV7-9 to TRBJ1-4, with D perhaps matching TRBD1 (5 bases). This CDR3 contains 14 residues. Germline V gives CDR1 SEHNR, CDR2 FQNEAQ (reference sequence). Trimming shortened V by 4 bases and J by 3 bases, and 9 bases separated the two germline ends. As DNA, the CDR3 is TGTGCCAGCAGCTATAGACAGCCTAATGAAAAACTGTTTTTT. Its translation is CASSYRQPNEKLFF. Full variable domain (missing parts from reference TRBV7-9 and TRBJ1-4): DTGVSQNPRHKITKRGQNVTFRCDPISEHNRLYWYRQTLGQGPEFLTYFQNEAQLEKSRLLSDRFSAERPKGSFSTLEIQRTEQGDSAMYLCASSYRQPNEKLFFGSGTQLSVL.